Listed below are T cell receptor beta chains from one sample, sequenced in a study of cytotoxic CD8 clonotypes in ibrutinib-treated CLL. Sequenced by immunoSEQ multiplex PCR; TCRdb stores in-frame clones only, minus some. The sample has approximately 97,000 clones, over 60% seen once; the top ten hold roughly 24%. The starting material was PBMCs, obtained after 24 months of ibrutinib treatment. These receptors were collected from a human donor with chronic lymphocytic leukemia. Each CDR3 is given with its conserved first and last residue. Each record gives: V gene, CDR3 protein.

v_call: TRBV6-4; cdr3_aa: CASSDSGTSGSYEQFF
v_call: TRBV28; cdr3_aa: CASSPSGRGETQYF
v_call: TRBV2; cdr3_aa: CASRGRNQRSGAFF
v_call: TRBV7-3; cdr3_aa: CASSGTGSGEQYF
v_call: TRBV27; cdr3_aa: CASSGTSGSSTDTQYF
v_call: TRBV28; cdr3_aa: CASTDGTGANYGYTF
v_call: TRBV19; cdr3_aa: CASRRTWGSGRGDEQFF
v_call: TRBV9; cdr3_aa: CASSGAQGADTQYF
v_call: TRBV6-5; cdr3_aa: CASSSGGEAFF
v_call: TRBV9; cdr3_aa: CASSPGGGAEKLFF
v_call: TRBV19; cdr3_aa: CASRRTGNTGELFF
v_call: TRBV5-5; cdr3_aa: CASSSGTSVYNEQFF
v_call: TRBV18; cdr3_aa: CASSPPTAYEQYF
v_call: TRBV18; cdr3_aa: CASSPVNHQETQYF
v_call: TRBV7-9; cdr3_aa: CASSLFQQSGNTIYF
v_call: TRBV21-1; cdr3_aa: CASSRGNPTEAFF
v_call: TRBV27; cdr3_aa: CASREETTGSYEQYF
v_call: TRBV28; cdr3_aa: CATSDRGSSPLHF
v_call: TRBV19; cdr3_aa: CASREGRSYGYTF
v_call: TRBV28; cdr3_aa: CASSIGQGRSEAFF
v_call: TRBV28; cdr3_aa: CASSLLPAAGGQPQHF
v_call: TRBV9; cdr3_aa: CASSPREGLYGYTF
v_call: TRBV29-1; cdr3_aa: CSVVVAGAHNEQFF
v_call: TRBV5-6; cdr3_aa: CASSADRGNYGYTF
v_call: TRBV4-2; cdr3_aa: CASSQVTSGTHTDTQYF
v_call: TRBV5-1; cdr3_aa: CASSPGYYGYTF
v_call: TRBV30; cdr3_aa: CAWSPNQGYEQYF
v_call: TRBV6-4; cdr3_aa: CASSPQGGLYGYTF
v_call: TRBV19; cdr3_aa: CASSRSGGGGFSYNEQFF